This TCR beta chain was identified during a study of cytomegalovirus exposure and HLA in healthy donors. It was with 60 Vbeta and 13 Jbeta primers that the PCR ran. Assay: immunoSEQ multiplex PCR; the TCRdb copy retains only in-frame clones and omits some. This sample's table has some 31,000 clones. The J segment lost 4 bases and the V segment lost 1 base, leaving 4 bases of the junction unmatched. Per germline, CDR1 SGHDT and CDR2 YYEEEE. This CDR3 comprises 15 residues. It was healthy bone marrow donors who served as donors. Sequenced: PBMCs. This receptor was taken from a woman aged 40 to 50 in good health and CMV-seropositive. The gene calls are TRBV5-6 and TRBJ2-7; 11 bases line up with TRBD1. This CDR3 reads CASSLSGQGAYEQYF. The CDR3 region has the DNA TGTGCCAGCAGCTTGAGCGGACAGGGGGCGTACGAGCAGTACTTC.